This T cell receptor (beta chain) was identified during a study of T cell changes during pregnancy in multiple sclerosis. Libraries were prepared by immunoSEQ multiplex PCR; TCRdb keeps only in-frame clonotypes and omits some of them. This table has tens of thousands of clones, around 92% appearing once. The V gene's germline CDR1 is KGHSH and CDR2 LQKENI. The CDR3 extends over 16 amino acids. The V and J ends lost 2 bases and 3 bases respectively, with 17 bases between them. This chain uses TRBV18 with TRBJ2-7; tentatively, D is TRBD1 (6 bases). Source: peripheral blood, taken after pregnancy. This sequence originates from a female donor in good health, enrolled as a control in a pregnancy study. The CDR3, as DNA: TGTGCCAGCTCACCAGGGGGCCCCGGGTCCTACTACGAGCAGTACTTC. Protein: CASSPGGPGSYYEQYF.